These 32 T cell receptor beta chains share one sample of origin, sequenced in a study of T cell responses to AZD1222 COVID-19 vaccine (dated by TCRdb to the early 2020s). Library method: the immunoSEQ multiplex PCR assay. TCRdb carries this immuneACCESS record with in-frame sequences only. Its versions omit some clonotypes, under half of them owing to an unresolved V gene in the studies checked, with the rest unexplained. Counted in this sample were fewer than 55,000 clones; 70% to 85% of them appeared once. The top ten clones comprise approximately 22% of the sample. The sample's time point label is to be understood as: baseline before first vaccination. Explained via the paper, the treatment or condition label denotes: meningococcal conjugate vaccine given as trial control. The sequencing used peripheral blood, collected on day 0 of MenACWY control vaccination. The origin of the receptors is an adult in good health.

The J gene is TRBJ1-5, the V gene TRBV2; TRBD1 is a possible D gene (5 bases). The V gene lost 6 bases and the J gene lost 5 bases, with 14 bases spanning the gap. Germline V lookup: CDR1 SNHLY, CDR2 FYNNEI. This CDR3 contains 14 residues. The CDR3, as DNA: TGTGCCAGCAGGGGACGTGCTGGGTATCAGCCCCAGCATTTT. It yields the protein CASRGRAGYQPQHF.

The chain joins TRBV6-6 to TRBJ2-1, with 11 bases aligning to TRBD2. The CDR3 totals 16 residues. CDR1 is MNHNY, CDR2 SVGAGI, per germline (reference sequence). V shed 2 bases and J 2 bases; nucleotides not matched to a gene: 2. The DNA for the CDR3 is TGTGCCAGCAGTTACCCGGGACTAGCGGCCTACAATGAGCAGTTCTTC. Its protein is CASSYPGLAAYNEQFF.

V and J are TRBV11-3 and TRBJ2-5, with D possibly TRBD1 on 6 matching bases. The V end lost 2 bases, the J end lost 2 bases, and 15 bases lay between the germline ends. The germline V gene encodes CDR1 SGHNT and CDR2 YENEEA. The CDR3 consists of 16 residues. The CDR3 is CASSLTRPGAQETQYF. CDR3 coding DNA: TGTGCCAGCAGCTTAACAAGGCCAGGGGCACAAGAGACCCAGTACTTC.

This chain uses TRBV10-2 with TRBJ1-2; maybe TRBD1 (6 bases). This CDR3 is built from 12 residues. CDR1 is WSHSY and CDR2 is SAAADI in the germline V gene. Trimming stripped 7 bases from V and 2 bases from J, with 8 bases between. CDR3 sequence reads: CASTTGNYGYTF. The CDR3 DNA sequence: TGCGCCAGCACAACAGGGAACTATGGCTACACCTTC.

The chain has TRBV9 and TRBJ1-1; D gene unclear. From germline, CDR1 is SGDLS and CDR2 YYNGEE. The CDR3 loop spans 14 amino acids. V gave up 0 bases and J gave up 0 bases, with 6 bases separating them. The CDR3 region is CASSVVAVNTEAFF. CDR3 nucleotide sequence: TGTGCCAGCAGCGTAGTGGCGGTGAACACTGAAGCTTTCTTT.

V is TRBV24-1 and J is TRBJ2-7, with TRBD2 identical over 11 bases. The CDR3 loop spans 18 amino acids. The V and J ends lost 4 bases and 6 bases, in that order; junction bases with no gene match: 16. CDR1 and CDR2 (germline): KGHDR, SFDVKD. CDR3 bases: TGTGCCACCAGTGACACAGGGGCTAGCGGGGGGCGCGGGGTCGAGCAGTACGTC. The encoded protein is CATSDTGASGGRGVEQYV.

V usage is TRBV2 and J usage is TRBJ2-7; D gene uncertain. The CDR3 sequence is 12 residues long. Trimming cost V 2 bases and J 4 bases, with 6 bases left between them. CDR1 SNHLY and CDR2 FYNNEI come from the germline V gene. The CDR3 nucleotides are TGTGCCAGCAGTGAACAGGTTTACGAGCAGTACTTC. Encoded protein: CASSEQVYEQYF.

V usage is TRBV6-5 and J usage is TRBJ1-5; no reliable D call. The CDR3 is 14 amino acids. V was trimmed by 6 bases and J by 3 bases, leaving 12 bases between them. Germline assignment: CDR1 MNHEY and CDR2 SVGAGI. The CDR3 nucleotides are TGTGCCAGCAGCCAGTCCCTGTACAATCAGCCCCAGCATTTT. It codes for CASSQSLYNQPQHF.

The chain is built from TRBV19 and TRBJ2-6, with D tentatively TRBD1 (5 bases). Between the trimmed V and J ends, which lost 6 bases and 0 bases, there was a span of 9 bases. This CDR3 has 15 amino acids. CDR1 and CDR2 from the germline V gene are LNHDA and SQIVND (reference sequence). The CDR3 spells CASRPGISGANVLTF. The CDR3 coding sequence is TGTGCCAGTAGGCCAGGGATCTCTGGGGCCAACGTCCTGACTTTC.

This chain joins TRBV2 and TRBJ1-5; TRBD1 aligns across 9 bases. The CDR3 runs 15 residues. After removal of 7 bases from V and 0 bases from J, the junction contained 4 bases not matched to a gene. Germline lookup yields CDR1 SNHLY and CDR2 FYNNEI. The CDR3 reads CASNIQGASNQPQHF. The CDR3 region has the DNA TGTGCCAGCAATATACAGGGGGCTAGCAATCAGCCCCAGCATTTT.

The chain links TRBV4-2 to TRBJ1-5; D gene ambiguous. The V gene's germline CDR1 is LGHNA and CDR2 YNFKEQ. This CDR3 spans 16 amino acids. V was pared by 0 bases and J by 2 bases, with 11 bases between. CDR3 nucleotides: TGTGCCAGCAGCCAAGAAAGGAGGCAGCGCAATCAGCCCCAGCATTTT. Protein: CASSQERRQRNQPQHF.

This clone was recorded once. This chain links TRBV5-8 with TRBJ2-3; 10 bases line up with TRBD1. The germline V gene encodes CDR1 SGHTS and CDR2 YDEGEE. This CDR3 spans 15 amino acids. V shed 3 bases, J shed 1 base, and the junction held 2 bases outside the gene matches. CDR3 nucleotide sequence: TGTGCCAGCAGCTCGGGACAGGGGCGCACAGATACGCAGTATTTT. Its translation is CASSSGQGRTDTQYF.

This clone turned up a few times. The gene calls are TRBV29-1 and TRBJ2-7; D is possibly TRBD1 or TRBD2 (5 bases each). In germline, CDR1 is SQVTM, CDR2 ANQGSEA. This CDR3 is 15 amino acids long. V was cut by 0 bases and J by 0 bases, with 12 bases left in between. As DNA, the CDR3 is TGCAGCGTTGAAGACCGGGGCGGCCGCTCCTACGAGCAGTACTTC. Translating it yields CSVEDRGGRSYEQYF.

CDR3 loop: CASSLLPSGRMNEQFF. The CDR3 region has the DNA TGTGCCAGCAGCCTGCTACCTAGCGGGAGGATGAATGAGCAGTTCTTC. The chain recombines TRBV11-1 with TRBJ2-1, with 11 bases that match TRBD2. This CDR3 has 16 amino acids. Trimming cost V 5 bases and J 7 bases; bases outside gene matches: 10. Germline CDR1 SGHAT, CDR2 FQDESV (reference sequence).

V is TRBV4-1 and J is TRBJ1-6; D gene uncertain. The CDR3 extends over 12 amino acids. Trimming shortened V by 3 bases and J by 8 bases, and 5 bases separated the two germline ends. Germline-derived CDR1 and CDR2 are MGHRA and YSYEKL. Here the CDR3 DNA reads TGCGCCAGCAGCCAGGACGATTCACCCCTCCACTTT. This codes for CASSQDDSPLHF.

V and J are TRBV9 and TRBJ2-1; 9 nucleotides match TRBD2. V lost 4 bases and J lost 5; bases outside the gene matches: 10. The germline CDR1 and CDR2 sequences are SGDLS and YYNGEE. The CDR3 consists of 16 residues. CDR3 amino acids: CASSPSGGRGHNEQFF. The CDR3 coding sequence is TGTGCCAGCAGCCCCAGCGGGGGGAGGGGTCACAATGAGCAGTTCTTC.

This rearrangement joins TRBV27 to TRBJ2-6; D unresolved. The CDR3 loop spans 17 amino acids. The germline gives CDR1 MNHEY, CDR2 SMNVEV (reference sequence). Trimming took off 3 bases at V and 2 bases at J, with 14 bases between the two ends. The CDR3: CASSFLGFFAGANVLTF. The CDR3 DNA follows: TGTGCCAGCAGTTTTCTGGGATTCTTCGCTGGGGCCAACGTCCTGACTTTC.

The chain links TRBV14 to TRBJ1-2; 10 nucleotides agree with TRBD1. Germline V gives CDR1 SGHDN, CDR2 FVKESK. The CDR3 consists of 14 residues. The ends lost 5 bases at V and 3 bases at J; junction bases unmatched: 3. CDR3 residues: CASSTDRGYYGYTF. The CDR3 DNA sequence: TGTGCCAGCAGCACGGACAGGGGGTACTATGGCTACACCTTC.

The chain has TRBV4-1 and TRBJ2-1; possibly TRBD1 or TRBD2 for D (5 bases each). The germline V and J ends were trimmed by 0 bases and 9 bases, with 12 bases remaining between them. The CDR3 is made up of 14 amino acids. In germline, CDR1 is MGHRA, CDR2 YSYEKL. The CDR3 DNA sequence: TGCGCCAGCAGCCAAGATCGTTGGGGGACTGAGCAGTTCTTC. The encoded protein is CASSQDRWGTEQFF.

This rearrangement joins TRBV18 to TRBJ1-5; D remains unclear. The CDR3 is made up of 13 amino acids. Germline lookup yields CDR1 KGHSH and CDR2 LQKENI. V was pared by 3 bases and J by 4 bases, with 7 bases between. CDR3 coding DNA: TGTGCCAGCTCACCGGCCGAGAATCAGCCCCAGCATTTT. Amino acid sequence: CASSPAENQPQHF. Variable domain in full (rest from reference TRBV18 and TRBJ1-5): NAGVMQNPRHLVRRRGQEARLRCSPMKGHSHVYWYRQLPEEGLKFMVYLQKENIIDESGMPKERFSAEFPKEGPSILRIQQVVRGDSAAYFCASSPAENQPQHFGDGTRLSIL.

The chain has TRBV30 and TRBJ1-2; D is unclear. The CDR3 has 16 residues. Germline V gives CDR1 GTSNPN, CDR2 SVGIG (reference sequence). Trimming shortened V by 5 bases and J by 2 bases, and 21 bases separated the two germline ends. CDR3 bases: TGTGCCTGGGTGGAGGGTACCCGATCACGAAACTATGGCTACACCTTC. It specifies CAWVEGTRSRNYGYTF.

The gene calls are TRBV27 and TRBJ1-6, with D unresolved. Trimming took 5 bases from V and 7 from J, leaving 12 bases between them. The CDR3 length is 14 residues. Germline lookup yields CDR1 MNHEY and CDR2 SMNVEV (reference sequence). DNA for the CDR3: TGTGCCAGCAGTGACCGGGCCGGGAATTCACCCCTCCACTTT. This gives the protein CASSDRAGNSPLHF.

This chain uses TRBV30 with TRBJ1-5; weak D call: TRBD1 (5 bases). V lost 1 base to trimming and J lost 9 bases, with 19 bases between them. The CDR3 totals 15 residues. Germline values: CDR1 GTSNPN, CDR2 SVGIG (reference sequence). The CDR3 DNA sequence: TGTGCCTGGAGTGCCCTTGGGGGGGTAATAGGGCCCCAGCATTTT. This translates into CAWSALGGVIGPQHF.

The chain has TRBV6-5 and TRBJ1-2, with 9 bases fitting TRBD1. Germline loops: CDR1 MNHEY, CDR2 SVGAGI. V shed 7 bases, J shed 5 bases, and the junction held 5 bases outside the gene matches. The CDR3 spans 13 residues. The CDR3 bases are TGTGCCAGCACCATGGGACAGGGATATGGCTACACCTTC. Amino acids: CASTMGQGYGYTF.

This chain links TRBV4-1 with TRBJ1-5; weak D call: TRBD1 (6 bases). This CDR3 spans 18 amino acids. Trimming shortened V by 0 bases and J by 1 base, and 16 bases separated the two germline ends. Germline V lookup: CDR1 MGHRA, CDR2 YSYEKL. CDR3 region: CASSQEGPRRGSNQPQHF. CDR3 bases: TGCGCCAGCAGCCAAGAAGGCCCTAGGAGGGGGAGCAATCAGCCCCAGCATTTT.

The chain combines TRBV4-1 with TRBJ2-5; 12 bases are a match to TRBD2. The length of the CDR3 is 20 residues. CDR1 and CDR2 from the germline V gene are MGHRA and YSYEKL. DNA for the CDR3: TGCCCCCCCACCCGCCAGGCCCCTAGCGGGAGGGTCGTACCACAAGAGACCCAGTACTTC. Protein sequence: CPPTRQAPSGRVVPQETQYF.

This sequence joins TRBV5-4 and TRBJ2-1; 12 nucleotides agree with TRBD2. Trimming at V came to 5 bases and at J to 0 bases, leaving 0 bases not matched to a gene. This CDR3 contains 15 residues. Germline CDR1 is SGHNT and CDR2 is YYREEE (reference sequence). CDR3 nucleotide sequence: TGTGCCAGCAGGACTAGCGGGGGCTCCTACAATGAGCAGTTCTTC. Amino acids: CASRTSGGSYNEQFF.

The chain recombines TRBV30 with TRBJ1-5; 7 bases map to TRBD1. There are 15 residues in the CDR3. After removal of 1 base from V and 6 bases from J, the junction contained 9 bases not matched to a gene. CDR1 and CDR2 (germline): GTSNPN, SVGIG (reference sequence). CDR3 residues: CAWSGAGGSPQPQHF. CDR3 nucleotides: TGTGCCTGGAGTGGAGCAGGGGGTAGCCCTCAGCCCCAGCATTTT.

The V call is TRBV19, the J call TRBJ1-5; D unresolved. This CDR3 has 13 residues. Germline V gene sequence: CDR1 LNHDA, CDR2 SQIVND (reference sequence). Trimming stripped 10 bases from V and 7 bases from J, with 17 bases between. The CDR3 DNA reads TGTGCCACCCGTCGGGCGGAAAACCAGCCCCAGCATTTT. It codes for CATRRAENQPQHF.

The chain joins TRBV19 to TRBJ1-2, with D maybe TRBD1 (6 bases). This CDR3 is built from 13 residues. Germline assignment: CDR1 LNHDA and CDR2 SQIVND (reference sequence). V was clipped by 5 bases and J by 3 bases, with 10 bases between them. The CDR3 nucleotides are TGTGCCAGTAGTGGACAGCGGGACTATGGCTACACCTTC. Encoded protein: CASSGQRDYGYTF.

The chain recombines TRBV28 with TRBJ2-1; 9 bases are a match to TRBD2. Germline CDR1 is MDHEN and CDR2 is SYDVKM. The CDR3 has 15 residues. V was pared by 6 bases and J by 4 bases, with 7 bases of the junction left unmatched. CDR3 in DNA: TGTGCCAGCAGAGCCTCGCGGGGGGGGTACAATGAGCAGTTCTTC. This gives the protein CASRASRGGYNEQFF. The variable domain in full, completed from reference TRBV28 and TRBJ2-1, reads DVKVTQSSRYLVKRTGEKVFLECVQDMDHENMFWYRQDPGLGLRLIYFSYDVKMKEKGDIPEGYSVSREKKERFSLILESASTNQTSMYLCASRASRGGYNEQFFGPGTRLTVL.

This rearrangement joins TRBV19 to TRBJ1-5; a possible D gene is TRBD1 (5 bases). Germline CDR1 and CDR2: LNHDA and SQIVND (reference sequence). V was clipped by 6 bases and J by 0 bases, with 12 bases between them. The CDR3 consists of 15 residues. The DNA for the CDR3 is TGTGCCAGTAGCAAGGGACGGATTAGCAATCAGCCCCAGCATTTT. Its protein product is CASSKGRISNQPQHF.